This T cell receptor (beta chain) originates from a study of multiple sclerosis patients with progressive multifocal leukoencephalopathy. The CDR3 runs 18 residues. Germline V gives CDR1 SGHNT, CDR2 YENEEA. J was trimmed by 3 bases and V by 1 base; bases with no gene match: 7. Time point specified: before natalizumab initiation. Details on this clone: The target antigen is unknown.

The study's findings and limits: It is unclear whether the findings reflect JC virus infection or general immunocompromise.

Generated by immunoSEQ multiplex PCR, the TCRdb table keeps only in-frame clones and is missing some. The sample has some 31,000 clones, 89% seen once. The source material was PBMCs. The clonotype was recovered from a human donor with multiple sclerosis. The rearrangement uses TRBV11-3 and TRBJ2-1; TRBD2 matches at 12 bases. In DNA, the CDR3 is TGTGCCAGCAGCTTAGGCCTGGGGACTAGCGGGTTCTACAATGAGCAGTTCTTC. This sequence encodes CASSLGLGTSGFYNEQFF.